A selection of T cell receptor beta chains follows, all from one sample in a study of cytomegalovirus exposure and HLA in healthy donors. TCRdb keeps only in-frame clones here, not all; method: immunoSEQ multiplex PCR. The profile shows about 170,000 clones, about 84% of them singletons. Material for sequencing was PBMCs. These receptor sequences come from a man aged 18-30 years in good health and CMV-seronegative. Both conserved end residues are trimmed from each CDR3. D genes are given only for firm matches. Some rows mark clone size as missing; the rest say once, few, many or name a class of expanded clone.

size	D	V	CDR3
.	.	TRBV5-4	ASSLVGGPGELF
.	.	TRBV20-1	SARLGDEQY
few	TRBD1	TRBV7-9	ASSRGQGDATNEKLF
.	.	TRBV10-3	AISEVGAIHNEQF
few	.	TRBV5-6	ASSSAVGAF
.	.	TRBV7-9	ASSLRETYEQY
.	.	TRBV19	ASSARGGPGNTIY
.	.	TRBV5-1	ASSLGAPDYGYT
.	.	TRBV18	ASSTAGNTEAF
.	.	TRBV6-5	ASSYLGTIEQF
.	.	TRBV7-9	ATTADNQPQH
.	.	TRBV29-1	SVSTSRTVQETQY
.	.	TRBV11-1	ASSLDGDMNTEAF
.	.	TRBV6-1	ASSELSGVSSEKLF
.	TRBD2	TRBV10-3	AISREGLLRNEQF
.	TRBD2	TRBV9	ASSVGLAGETQY
.	.	TRBV19	ASSGSGISYEQY
.	TRBD1	TRBV25-1	ASSGWTGGNEQY
few	TRBD1	TRBV19	ASSLTGDSNQPQH